The source of this T cell receptor beta chain is a study of PD-L1 blockade in urothelial cancer. Study-wide context: There were a median of around 140,000 T cells in blood samples. Notes on the study in general: Pretreatment TCR clonality in blood, when below the median, was predictive of better survival.

Time point: pretreatment peripheral blood. Sample numbers ranged from 1 to 8 per patient, encompassing pretreatment and on-treatment collections. The table came from immunoSEQ multiplex PCR; TCRdb's copy has only in-frame clones and leaves some out. This sample has 30,000 to 40,000 clones, with about 87% found just once. As to this clone: Its specificity is not known.

This CDR3 spans 19 amino acids. From germline, CDR1 is MNHNS and CDR2 SASEGT. Germline trimming cut 2 bases from V and 2 bases from J; bases unmatched to any gene: 15. The sample here was PBMCs, taken around atezolizumab (anti-PD-L1) treatment. This chain uses TRBV6-1 with TRBJ2-7, with 10 bases lining up with TRBD2. This sequence was found in a man aged 55-75 years with urothelial cancer. CDR3 residues: CASSEKQDHSGRTPYEQYF. The CDR3 nucleotides read TGTGCCAGCAGTGAAAAACAGGACCATAGCGGGAGGACCCCCTACGAGCAGTACTTC.